These T cell receptor beta chains were read from a single sample in a study of metastatic and nonmetastatic thyroid tumors. TCRdb re-called clones from the PCR reads using MiXCR. The sample yields about 34,000 clones, around a sixth seen once. Sequencing was carried out using blood. The receptors come from a female donor with papillary thyroid cancer or a benign thyroid nodule (not recorded which). Some clones in this sample may be carry-over from other donors' samples. CDR3s include the opening cysteine and the closing phenylalanine or tryptophan. Fields, in order: D gene, clone size, J gene, V gene, CDR3 protein, CDR3 DNA. D genes are given only for firm matches. A clone size is listed for some rows: how often the clone was seen (once, few, many), or a class if it is expanded.

d_gene: NA; abundance: medium-sized; j_gene: TRBJ2-1; v_gene: TRBV6-4; CDR3aa: CASSDSIENNEQFF; CDR3nt: TGTGCCAGCAGTGACTCAATAGAGAACAATGAGCAGTTCTTC
d_gene: NA; abundance: NA; j_gene: TRBJ2-7; v_gene: TRBV20-1; CDR3aa: CSARESGTYEQYF; CDR3nt: TGCAGTGCTAGAGAATCGGGTACCTACGAGCAGTACTTC
d_gene: NA; abundance: few; j_gene: TRBJ1-2; v_gene: TRBV29-1; CDR3aa: CSAGFNYGYTF; CDR3nt: TGCAGCGCGGGGTTTAACTATGGCTACACCTTC
d_gene: NA; abundance: many; j_gene: TRBJ2-5; v_gene: TRBV4-3; CDR3aa: CASSQDFSNLETQYF; CDR3nt: TGCGCCAGCAGCCAAGATTTTAGTAATTTGGAGACCCAGTACTTC
d_gene: TRBD1; abundance: many; j_gene: TRBJ1-1; v_gene: TRBV19; CDR3aa: CASSTLSGGGTEAFF; CDR3nt: TGTGCCAGTAGCACTTTGTCAGGGGGAGGGACTGAAGCTTTCTTT
d_gene: NA; abundance: few; j_gene: TRBJ2-3; v_gene: TRBV19; CDR3aa: CASMLTGSPDTQYF; CDR3nt: TGTGCCAGTATGCTAACAGGTTCGCCAGATACGCAGTATTTT
d_gene: NA; abundance: many; j_gene: TRBJ1-1; v_gene: TRBV12-3/TRBV12-4; CDR3aa: CASSLRGIGTEAFF; CDR3nt: TGTGCCAGCAGTTTACGAGGGATCGGGACTGAAGCTTTCTTT
d_gene: TRBD1; abundance: many; j_gene: TRBJ2-2; v_gene: TRBV20-1; CDR3aa: CSARDRAGGNTGELFF; CDR3nt: TGCAGTGCTAGAGATAGGGCAGGGGGCAACACCGGGGAGCTGTTTTTT
d_gene: NA; abundance: NA; j_gene: TRBJ2-7; v_gene: TRBV5-1; CDR3aa: CASSFYPTGYVSYEQYF; CDR3nt: TGCGCCAGTAGCTTCTACCCTACAGGGTATGTCTCCTACGAGCAGTACTTC
d_gene: TRBD2; abundance: NA; j_gene: TRBJ2-1; v_gene: TRBV6-2/TRBV6-3; CDR3aa: CASRYSPGLAGGRDNEQFF; CDR3nt: TGTGCCAGCAGGTACAGCCCGGGACTAGCGGGAGGGCGGGACAATGAGCAGTTCTTC
d_gene: TRBD2; abundance: many; j_gene: TRBJ2-3; v_gene: TRBV11-3; CDR3aa: CASSHGRASDTQYF; CDR3nt: TGTGCCAGCAGCCACGGGAGGGCCTCGGATACGCAGTATTTT
d_gene: TRBD2; abundance: few; j_gene: TRBJ2-1; v_gene: TRBV6-1; CDR3aa: CAIQRTSGRDEQFF; CDR3nt: TGTGCCATCCAACGTACTAGCGGGAGGGATGAGCAGTTCTTC
d_gene: TRBD2; abundance: many; j_gene: TRBJ2-5; v_gene: TRBV12-5; CDR3aa: CASGQTSGRRQETQYF; CDR3nt: TGTGCTAGTGGTCAGACTAGCGGGAGGAGGCAAGAGACCCAGTACTTC
d_gene: NA; abundance: many; j_gene: TRBJ1-4; v_gene: TRBV20-1; CDR3aa: CSVGEGGANEKLFF; CDR3nt: TGCAGTGTCGGGGAGGGGGGAGCTAATGAAAAACTGTTTTTT
d_gene: NA; abundance: many; j_gene: TRBJ2-7; v_gene: TRBV20-1; CDR3aa: CRAGGGIHEQYF; CDR3nt: TGCAGGGCAGGGGGAGGGATCCACGAGCAGTACTTC
d_gene: NA; abundance: few; j_gene: TRBJ1-2; v_gene: TRBV6-6; CDR3aa: CASSYSYRPYNTF; CDR3nt: TGTGCCAGCAGTTACTCGTACAGGCCCTACAACACCTTC
d_gene: TRBD1; abundance: many; j_gene: TRBJ2-3; v_gene: TRBV4-1; CDR3aa: CASSQDTGGADTQYF; CDR3nt: TGCGCCAGCAGCCAAGATACAGGGGGCGCAGATACGCAGTATTTT
d_gene: NA; abundance: few; j_gene: TRBJ2-7; v_gene: TRBV28; CDR3aa: CASRGYEQYF; CDR3nt: TGTGCCAGCAGGGGCTACGAGCAGTACTTC
d_gene: NA; abundance: many; j_gene: TRBJ1-4; v_gene: TRBV7-9; CDR3aa: CASSLAGAGDEKLFF; CDR3nt: TGTGCCAGCAGCTTAGCGGGGGCAGGGGATGAAAAACTGTTTTTT
d_gene: TRBD2; abundance: medium-sized; j_gene: TRBJ2-7; v_gene: TRBV10-3; CDR3aa: CAISALAGGEEQYF; CDR3nt: TGTGCCATCAGTGCCTTAGCGGGAGGGGAGGAGCAGTACTTC
d_gene: NA; abundance: many; j_gene: TRBJ2-2; v_gene: TRBV12-3/TRBV12-4; CDR3aa: CASLKGGGLIGELFF; CDR3nt: TGTGCCAGCCTCAAGGGGGGGGGGCTTATCGGGGAGCTGTTTTTT
d_gene: TRBD2; abundance: many; j_gene: TRBJ2-5; v_gene: TRBV30; CDR3aa: CAWSAGLAGETQYF; CDR3nt: TGTGCCTGGAGTGCGGGACTAGCGGGGGAGACCCAGTACTTC
d_gene: NA; abundance: many; j_gene: TRBJ2-5; v_gene: TRBV20-1; CDR3aa: CSARDGPSGETQYF; CDR3nt: TGCAGTGCTAGAGATGGTCCTTCCGGAGAGACCCAGTACTTC
d_gene: NA; abundance: many; j_gene: TRBJ2-7; v_gene: TRBV30; CDR3aa: CAWGRSANYEQYF; CDR3nt: TGTGCCTGGGGAAGATCCGCTAACTACGAGCAGTACTTC
d_gene: TRBD2; abundance: many; j_gene: TRBJ2-5; v_gene: TRBV2; CDR3aa: CASSTSGETQYF; CDR3nt: TGTGCCAGCAGCACTAGCGGAGAGACCCAGTACTTC
d_gene: NA; abundance: few; j_gene: TRBJ1-1; v_gene: TRBV10-1; CDR3aa: CAIMDSMNTEAFF; CDR3nt: TGCGCCATCATGGACAGCATGAACACTGAAGCTTTCTTT
d_gene: NA; abundance: NA; j_gene: TRBJ1-2; v_gene: TRBV20-1; CDR3aa: CSARDGRQPNYGYTF; CDR3nt: TGCAGTGCTAGAGATGGGAGACAGCCTAACTATGGCTACACCTTC
d_gene: TRBD1; abundance: medium-sized; j_gene: TRBJ1-5; v_gene: TRBV20-1; CDR3aa: CSPGQANQPQHF; CDR3nt: TGCAGTCCAGGACAGGCGAATCAGCCCCAGCATTTT
d_gene: NA; abundance: many; j_gene: TRBJ1-1; v_gene: TRBV12-3/TRBV12-4; CDR3aa: CASSPRIHGAFF; CDR3nt: TGTGCCAGCAGTCCCCGGATCCACGGCGCTTTCTTT
d_gene: NA; abundance: few; j_gene: TRBJ1-1; v_gene: TRBV28; CDR3aa: CASSLGHSEAFF; CDR3nt: TGTGCCAGCAGTTTGGGACACTCAGAAGCTTTCTTT